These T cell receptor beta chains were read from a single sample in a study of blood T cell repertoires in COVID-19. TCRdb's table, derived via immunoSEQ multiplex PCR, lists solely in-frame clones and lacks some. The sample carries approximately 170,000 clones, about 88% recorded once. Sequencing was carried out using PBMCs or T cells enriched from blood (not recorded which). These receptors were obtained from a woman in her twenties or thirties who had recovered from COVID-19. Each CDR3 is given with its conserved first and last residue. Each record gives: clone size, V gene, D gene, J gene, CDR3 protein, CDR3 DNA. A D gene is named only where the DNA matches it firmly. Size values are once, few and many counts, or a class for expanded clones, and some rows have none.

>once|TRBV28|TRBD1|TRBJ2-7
CASSSSTPGQPKFYEQYF
TGTGCCAGCAGTTCCTCCACCCCGGGACAGCCTAAATTCTACGAGCAGTACTTC
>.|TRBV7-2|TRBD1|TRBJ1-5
CASSPGTVNNQPQHF
TGTGCCAGCAGCCCCGGGACAGTCAACAATCAGCCCCAGCATTTT
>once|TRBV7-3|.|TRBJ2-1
CASSQNLNEQFF
TGTGCCAGCAGTCAGAACCTCAATGAGCAGTTCTTC
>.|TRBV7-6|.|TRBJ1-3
CASSLRDSNTIYF
TGTGCCAGCAGCTTACGAGACAGCAACACCATATATTTT
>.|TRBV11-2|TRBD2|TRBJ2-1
CASSSTSGGDEQFF
TGTGCCAGCAGCTCGACTAGCGGGGGGGATGAGCAGTTCTTC
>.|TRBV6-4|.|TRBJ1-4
CASSPSSTNEKLFF
TGTGCCAGCAGTCCTTCTTCGACTAATGAAAAACTGTTTTTT
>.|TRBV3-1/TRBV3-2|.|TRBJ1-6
CASSQFPGAYNSPLHF
TGTGCCAGCAGCCAATTTCCAGGGGCCTATAATTCACCCCTCCACTTT
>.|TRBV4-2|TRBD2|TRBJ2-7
CASSPRTSSYEQYF
TGTGCCAGCAGCCCACGGACTAGCTCCTACGAGCAGTACTTC
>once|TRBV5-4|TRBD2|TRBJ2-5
CASSFTSGDQETQYF
TGTGCCAGCAGCTTTACTAGCGGGGACCAAGAGACCCAGTACTTC
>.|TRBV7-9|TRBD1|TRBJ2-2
CASSGTGNTGELFF
TGTGCCAGCTCCGGGACAGGGAACACCGGGGAGCTGTTTTTT